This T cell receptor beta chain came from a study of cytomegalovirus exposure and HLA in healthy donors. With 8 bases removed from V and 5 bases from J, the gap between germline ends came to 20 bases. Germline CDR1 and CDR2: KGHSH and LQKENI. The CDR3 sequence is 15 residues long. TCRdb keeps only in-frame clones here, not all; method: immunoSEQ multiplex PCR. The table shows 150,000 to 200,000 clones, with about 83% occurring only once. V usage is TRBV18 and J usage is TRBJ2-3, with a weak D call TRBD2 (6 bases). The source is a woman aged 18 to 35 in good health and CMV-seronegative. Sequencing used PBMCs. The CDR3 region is CASPSSSEGGDTQYF. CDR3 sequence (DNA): TGTGCCAGCCCATCCTCTAGCGAGGGTGGAGATACGCAGTATTTT.